The 19 T cell receptor beta chains listed next were all sequenced from one sample in a study of blood T cell repertoires in COVID-19. Profiled with immunoSEQ multiplex PCR; TCRdb holds only in-frame clones, not every one. The data hold some 320,000 clones, with around 87% observed a single time. Sequenced sample: peripheral blood. These receptors came from a woman between 45 and 60 years old who had recovered from COVID-19.

The chain couples TRBV7-2 to TRBJ2-7; D is unresolved. The CDR3 is 11 amino acids. Deletions cut 5 bases from V and 3 bases from J, with 5 bases between. The germline gives CDR1 SGHTA, CDR2 FQGNSA. The CDR3 bases are TGTGCCAGCAGCAGCAACTACGAGCAGTACTTC. Amino acid sequence: CASSSNYEQYF.

In this sample, this clone turned up a few times. V and J are TRBV5-1 and TRBJ1-1, with 7 bases lining up with TRBD1. V lost 2 bases to trimming and J lost 0 bases; unmatched junction nucleotides: 4. This CDR3 is 15 amino acids long. Germline values: CDR1 SGHRS, CDR2 YFSETQ. The CDR3 loop reads CASSLTGEVNTEAFF. DNA for the CDR3: TGCGCCAGCAGCTTAACAGGGGAAGTGAACACTGAAGCTTTCTTT. The complete variable domain, with remaining parts taken from reference TRBV5-1 and TRBJ1-1, reads KAGVTQTPRYLIKTRGQQVTLSCSPISGHRSVSWYQQTPGQGLQFLFEYFSETQRNKGNFPGRFSGRQFSNSRSEMNVSTLELGDSALYLCASSLTGEVNTEAFFGQGTRLTVV.

The V gene is TRBV6-4, the J gene TRBJ2-2, with D perhaps TRBD2 (5 bases). Between the trimmed V and J ends, which lost 0 bases and 6 bases, there was a span of 11 bases. CDR1 and CDR2 from the germline V gene are MRHNA and SNTAGT. CDR3 length: 15 residues. The CDR3 DNA reads TGTGCCAGCAGTGACTCGCCGGGAAGGGCCGGGGAGCTGTTTTTT. Amino acids: CASSDSPGRAGELFF.

J is TRBJ2-3 and V is TRBV7-2; D remains ambiguous. The germline V and J ends were trimmed by 0 bases and 6 bases, with 7 bases remaining between them. There are 13 residues in the CDR3. CDR1 is SGHTA and CDR2 is FQGNSA in the germline V gene. The CDR3 bases are TGTGCCAGCAGCTTAGCGGCACGCGATACGCAGTATTTT. Translated, it gives CASSLAARDTQYF.

The CDR3 DNA follows: TGTGCCATCAGTGGCTTAGCGGGAAACAACAATGAGCAGTTCTTC. It codes for CAISGLAGNNNEQFF. The rearrangement joins TRBV10-3 to TRBJ2-1, with TRBD2 identical over 8 bases. The length of the CDR3 is 15 residues. Germline CDR1 and CDR2: ENHRY and SYGVKD. Trimming took 4 bases from V and 5 from J; bases not matched to a gene: 7.

This clone was observed once. V gene TRBV27 combines with J gene TRBJ1-6; 9 bases fit TRBD1. CDR1 and CDR2 (germline): MNHEY, SMNVEV (reference sequence). There are 17 residues in the CDR3. Germline trimming cut 6 bases from V and 6 bases from J; bases unmatched to any gene: 12. The CDR3 loop is CASSRSQGQGSNSPLHF. The CDR3 coding sequence is TGTGCCAGCAGCCGTTCCCAGGGACAGGGTAGTAATTCACCCCTCCACTTT.

The rearrangement uses TRBV19 and TRBJ1-5; no definite D call. Germline V gene sequence: CDR1 LNHDA, CDR2 SQIVND (reference sequence). This CDR3 spans 14 amino acids. V was trimmed by 3 bases and J by 3 bases, leaving 9 bases between them. This chain's CDR3 is CASSISQFNQPQHF. CDR3 bases: TGTGCCAGTAGTATCAGTCAGTTCAATCAGCCCCAGCATTTT. Supplemented by reference TRBV19 and TRBJ1-5, the full variable domain reads DGGITQSPKYLFRKEGQNVTLSCEQNLNHDAMYWYRQDPGQGLRLIYYSQIVNDFQKGDIAEGYSVSREKKESFPLTVTSAQKNPTAFYLCASSISQFNQPQHFGDGTRLSIL.

There are a few counts of this clone. This chain links TRBV7-9 with TRBJ2-7, with D possibly TRBD1 on 6 matching bases. Per germline, CDR1 SEHNR and CDR2 FQNEAQ (reference sequence). This CDR3 region has 14 residues. V lost 5 bases, J lost 3 bases, and 14 bases lay in between. CDR3 in DNA: TGTGCCAGCAGCCTAAAGACAGGCGTCTACGAGCAGTACTTC. Translated, it gives CASSLKTGVYEQYF.

The rearrangement uses TRBV7-3 and TRBJ2-2, with TRBD2 identical over 8 bases. Germline CDR1 reads SGHTA; CDR2 reads FQGTGA. CDR3 length equals 14 residues. V was clipped by 4 bases and J by 5 bases; unmatched bases: 3. DNA of the CDR3: TGTGCCAGCAGCTCGGGAGGGGGGACCGGGGAGCTGTTTTTT. It is translated as CASSSGGGTGELFF. The whole variable domain, filled in from reference TRBV7-3 and TRBJ2-2, reads GAGVSQTPSNKVTEKGKYVELRCDPISGHTALYWYRQSLGQGPEFLIYFQGTGAADDSGLPNDRFFAVRPEGSVSTLKIQRTERGDSAVYLCASSSGGGTGELFFGEGSRLTVL.

The chain has TRBV4-3 and TRBJ2-1; the match to TRBD1 covers 9 bases. The CDR3 loop spans 14 amino acids. Germline V gene data show CDR1 as LGHNA and CDR2 as YSLEER. The V segment lost 3 bases and the J segment 10 bases; nucleotides outside the gene matches: 7. CDR3 DNA sequence: TGCGCCAGCAGCCAGCTCGGGACAGGGAGCGAGCAGTTCTTC. Encoded protein: CASSQLGTGSEQFF.

The J gene is TRBJ2-1, the V gene TRBV4-1, with TRBD1 matching 8 bases. Germline loops: CDR1 MGHRA, CDR2 YSYEKL. The CDR3 has 15 amino acids. Trimming cost V 1 base and J 10 bases; bases outside gene matches: 9. The DNA of the CDR3 is TGCGCCAGCAGCCAAGGCAGGGGGCCTGGAAAAGAGCAGTTCTTC. Residues: CASSQGRGPGKEQFF.

This sequence joins TRBV2 and TRBJ2-2; 8 positions agree with TRBD2. Losses at the gene ends were 8 bases for V and 6 bases for J; bases not matched to a gene: 8. The CDR3 length is 14 residues. The V gene's germline CDR1 is SNHLY and CDR2 FYNNEI. The CDR3 loop is CASEITGGAGELFF. In DNA, the CDR3 is TGTGCCAGCGAAATCACGGGAGGGGCCGGGGAGCTGTTTTTT.

This chain links TRBV29-1 with TRBJ2-1, with D tentatively TRBD2 (6 bases). V was trimmed by 1 base and J by 7 bases, leaving 14 bases between them. The CDR3 length is 14 residues. The V gene's germline CDR1 is SQVTM and CDR2 ANQGSEA. The CDR3 DNA follows: TGCAGCGTTGAAGCAGTGCAGGCGGGGAATGAGCAGTTCTTC. The encoded protein is CSVEAVQAGNEQFF.

V is TRBV6-2 or TRBV6-3 and J is TRBJ1-5, with 8 bases aligning to TRBD1. Losses at the gene ends were 4 bases for V and 1 base for J; bases not matched to a gene: 9. Germline values: CDR1 MNHEY, CDR2 SVGEGT. The CDR3 extends over 17 amino acids. In DNA, the CDR3 is TGTGCCAGCAGTTTCACTCCCCACAGGGGGAGCAATCAGCCCCAGCATTTT. Its protein is CASSFTPHRGSNQPQHF.

The genes are TRBV7-2 and TRBJ1-5, with TRBD1 matching 8 bases. The CDR3 extends over 13 amino acids. Trimming cost V 5 bases and J 7 bases; bases outside gene matches: 4. The germline V gene encodes CDR1 SGHTA and CDR2 FQGNSA. The CDR3 DNA reads as TGTGCCAGCAGCGCGGACAGGGACCAGCCCCAGCATTTT. It codes for CASSADRDQPQHF.

The J gene is TRBJ2-1, the V gene TRBV5-1; D is uncertain. V was clipped by 0 bases and J by 8 bases, with 12 bases between them. Germline V gene sequence: CDR1 SGHRS, CDR2 YFSETQ. The CDR3 is 14 residues long. The CDR3, as DNA: TGCGCCAGCAGCTTGGGAGTTTCCGTCGATGAGCAGTTCTTC. Translated: CASSLGVSVDEQFF.

The chain is built from TRBV2 and TRBJ2-7; 11 bases map to TRBD1. Germline loops: CDR1 SNHLY, CDR2 FYNNEI. The CDR3 sequence is 15 residues long. The J segment lost 7 bases and the V segment lost 3 bases, leaving 8 bases of the junction unmatched. CDR3 bases: TGTGCCAGCAGTGACCAGGGGACAGGGGGAGAAGAGCAGTACTTC. This encodes CASSDQGTGGEEQYF.

This clone was seen a single time. The J gene is TRBJ2-7, the V gene TRBV27, with TRBD2 matching 12 bases. V was pared by 7 bases and J by 6 bases, with 10 bases of the junction left unmatched. CDR1 MNHEY and CDR2 SMNVEV come from the germline V gene (reference sequence). The CDR3 contains 15 residues. The DNA of the CDR3 is TGTGCCAGCACCCGGTGGCTAGCGGGAGGGAGCGAGCAGTACTTC. This codes for CASTRWLAGGSEQYF.

J is TRBJ2-3 and V is TRBV9; TRBD2 matches 13 bases. Germline lookup yields CDR1 SGDLS and CDR2 YYNGEE. The CDR3 spans 16 residues. The V segment lost 4 bases and the J segment 6 bases; nucleotides outside the gene matches: 8. The CDR3 protein is CASSPPLAGGRDTQYF. Written as DNA, the CDR3 is TGTGCCAGCAGCCCGCCACTAGCGGGGGGGAGGGATACGCAGTATTTT.